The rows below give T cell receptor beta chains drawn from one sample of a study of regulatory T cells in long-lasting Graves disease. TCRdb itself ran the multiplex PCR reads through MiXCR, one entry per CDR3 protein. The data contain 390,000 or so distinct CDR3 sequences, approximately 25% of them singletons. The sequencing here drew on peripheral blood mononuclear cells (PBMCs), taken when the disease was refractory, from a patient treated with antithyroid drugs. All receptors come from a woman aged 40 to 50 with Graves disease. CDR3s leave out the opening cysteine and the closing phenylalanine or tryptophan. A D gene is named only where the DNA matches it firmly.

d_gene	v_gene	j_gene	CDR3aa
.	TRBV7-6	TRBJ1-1	ASSLVFSDNTEAF
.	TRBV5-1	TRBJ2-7	ASSFIQGSSYEQY
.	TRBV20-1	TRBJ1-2	SAPTGRGYGYT
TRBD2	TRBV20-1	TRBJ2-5	SASRLAGQETQY
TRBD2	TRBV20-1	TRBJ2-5	SARDSGTSGRETQY
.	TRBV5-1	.	PSSFRLDGRGSSEAF
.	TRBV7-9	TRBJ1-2	ASSLGSGSHYGYT
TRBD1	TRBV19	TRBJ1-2	ASSTRTGAFAYGYT
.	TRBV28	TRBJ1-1	ASSLMGTWGSTEAF
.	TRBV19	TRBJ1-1	ASSPVGQNTEAF
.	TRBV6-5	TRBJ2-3	ASSFRMTADTQY
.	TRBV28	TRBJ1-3	ASSLTYRTGGNTIY
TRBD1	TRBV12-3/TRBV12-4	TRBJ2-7	ASTLGQGYEQY
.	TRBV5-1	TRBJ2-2	ASSPRAGANTGELF
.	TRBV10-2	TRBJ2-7	ATRQLPGVEQY
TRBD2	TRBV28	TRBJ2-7	ASSSASGRRYEQY
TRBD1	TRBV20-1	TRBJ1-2	SASPGQGANGYT
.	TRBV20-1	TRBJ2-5	SARIEETQY
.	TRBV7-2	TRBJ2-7	ASSLWEGGEQY